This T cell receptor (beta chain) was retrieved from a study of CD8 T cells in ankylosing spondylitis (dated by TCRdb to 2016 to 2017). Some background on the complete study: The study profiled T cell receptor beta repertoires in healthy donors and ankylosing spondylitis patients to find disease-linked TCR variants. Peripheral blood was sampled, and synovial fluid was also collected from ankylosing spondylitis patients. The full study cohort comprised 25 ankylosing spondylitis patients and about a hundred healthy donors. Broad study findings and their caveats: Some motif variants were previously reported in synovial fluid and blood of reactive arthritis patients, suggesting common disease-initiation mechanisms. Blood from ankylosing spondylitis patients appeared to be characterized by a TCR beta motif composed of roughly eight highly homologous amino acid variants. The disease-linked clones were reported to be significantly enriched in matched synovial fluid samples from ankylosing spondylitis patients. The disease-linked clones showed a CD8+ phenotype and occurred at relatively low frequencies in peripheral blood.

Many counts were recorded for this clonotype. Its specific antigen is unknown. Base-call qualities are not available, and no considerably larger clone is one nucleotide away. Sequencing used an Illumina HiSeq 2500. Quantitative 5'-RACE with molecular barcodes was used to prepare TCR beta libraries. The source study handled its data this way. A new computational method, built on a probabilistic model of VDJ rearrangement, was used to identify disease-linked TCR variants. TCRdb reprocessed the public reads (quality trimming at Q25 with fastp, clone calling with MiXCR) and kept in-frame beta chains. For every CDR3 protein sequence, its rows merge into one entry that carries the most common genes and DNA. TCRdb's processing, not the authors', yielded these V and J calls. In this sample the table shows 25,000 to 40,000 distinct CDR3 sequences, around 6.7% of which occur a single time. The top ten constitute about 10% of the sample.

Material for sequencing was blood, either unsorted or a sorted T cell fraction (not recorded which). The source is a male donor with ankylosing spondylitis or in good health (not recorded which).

The CDR3 region reads CAISEPGLAAYEQYF. The nucleotide sequence reads as follows: TGTGCCATCAGTGAGCCCGGGCTAGCGGCCTACGAGCAGTACTTC. This chain is built from TRBV10-3 and TRBJ2-7, and 7 bases in between align with TRBD2. V loses 2 bases at its end and J loses 2 bases; junction bases beyond the gene matches: 6. The CDR3 starts with the cysteine, ends with the phenylalanine, and has 15 residues. Of the read, only the CDR3 DNA is kept; its 45 bases are in frame from base 1. The germline V gene supplies CDR1 ENHRY and CDR2 SYGVKD.